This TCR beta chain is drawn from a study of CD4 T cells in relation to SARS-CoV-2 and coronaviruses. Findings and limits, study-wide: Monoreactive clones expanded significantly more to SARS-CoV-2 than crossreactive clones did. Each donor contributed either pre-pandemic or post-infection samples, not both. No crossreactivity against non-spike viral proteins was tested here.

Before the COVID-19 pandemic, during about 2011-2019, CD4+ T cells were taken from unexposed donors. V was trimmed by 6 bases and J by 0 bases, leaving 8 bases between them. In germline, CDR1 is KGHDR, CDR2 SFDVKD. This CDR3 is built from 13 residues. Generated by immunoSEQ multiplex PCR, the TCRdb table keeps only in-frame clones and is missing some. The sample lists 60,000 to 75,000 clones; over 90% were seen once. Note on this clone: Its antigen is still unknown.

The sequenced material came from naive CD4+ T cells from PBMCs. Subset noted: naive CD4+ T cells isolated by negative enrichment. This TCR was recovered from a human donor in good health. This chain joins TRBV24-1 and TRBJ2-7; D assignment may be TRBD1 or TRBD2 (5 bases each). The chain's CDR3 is CATSPGSSYEQYF. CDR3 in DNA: TGTGCCACCAGTCCAGGGAGCTCCTACGAGCAGTACTTC.